One and the same sample provided the 22 T cell receptor beta chains below, sequenced in a study of OX40 agonist ivuxolimab in advanced cancers. Profiled with immunoSEQ multiplex PCR; TCRdb holds only in-frame clones, not every one. The sample holds about 60,000 clones, roughly four fifths seen once. Specimen: CD4+ or CD8+ T cells sorted from blood, collected in a trial of the OX40 agonist ivuxolimab. The origin of the receptors is an adult with an advanced solid tumor such as melanoma, head and neck, liver or kidney cancer.

The chain employs TRBV6-5 and TRBJ1-2; weak D call: TRBD1 (6 bases). The CDR3 contains 15 residues. V was clipped by 6 bases and J by 8 bases, with 22 bases between them. Per germline, CDR1 MNHEY and CDR2 SVGAGI. The CDR3 coding sequence is TGTGCCAGCAGCCCTACTCCGGGGGGCGTTGAAGGCTACACCTTC. It specifies CASSPTPGGVEGYTF.

Relative to its sample, this clone is medium-sized. The chain joins TRBV19 to TRBJ1-6; D gene uncertain. This CDR3 comprises 15 residues. Germline loops: CDR1 LNHDA, CDR2 SQIVND (reference sequence). Deletions cut 5 bases from V and 2 bases from J, with 10 bases between. The DNA for the CDR3 is TGTGCCAGTAGTCCCCCTGGAGCCTATAATTCACCCCTCCACTTT. Its protein is CASSPPGAYNSPLHF.

The chain employs TRBV6-1 and TRBJ1-5; no firm D call. This CDR3 is 15 amino acids long. The germline gives CDR1 MNHNS, CDR2 SASEGT. V was pared by 7 bases and J by 2 bases, with 15 bases between. DNA of the CDR3: TGTGCCAGCACTTCGATGGGTAGTGGCAATCAGCCCCAGCATTTT. Its protein is CASTSMGSGNQPQHF.

This chain links TRBV7-9 with TRBJ2-3; D possibly corresponds to TRBD2 (6 bases). The CDR3 has 14 residues. With 3 bases removed from V and 6 bases from J, the gap between germline ends came to 13 bases. Germline-derived CDR1 and CDR2 are SEHNR and FQNEAQ (reference sequence). In DNA, the CDR3 is TGTGCCAGCAGCTTCTTCGGGGGAACCGATACGCAGTATTTT. This encodes CASSFFGGTDTQYF.

This clone was picked up one time. The chain links TRBV6-6 to TRBJ2-7, with unresolved D. With 4 bases removed from V and 5 bases from J, the gap between germline ends came to 9 bases. Per the germline V gene, CDR1 is MNHNY and CDR2 is SVGAGI (reference sequence). This CDR3 has 12 amino acids. The CDR3 here is CASSSLTNEQYF. For the CDR3, the DNA is TGTGCCAGCAGTTCCCTTACAAACGAGCAGTACTTC.

This sequence joins TRBV18 and TRBJ2-5, with TRBD2 as a possible D gene (5 bases). This CDR3 region has 14 residues. Germline assignment: CDR1 KGHSH and CDR2 LQKENI. Trimming took 5 bases from V and 2 from J, leaving 12 bases between them. CDR3 residues: CASSDGVKQETQYF. In nucleotides, the CDR3 is TGTGCCAGCTCAGACGGGGTCAAGCAAGAGACCCAGTACTTC.

J is TRBJ1-6 and V is TRBV4-3, with TRBD1 identical over 9 bases. This CDR3 is 16 amino acids long. The germline CDR1 and CDR2 sequences are LGHNA and YSLEER. The V segment lost 0 bases and the J segment 9 bases; nucleotides outside the gene matches: 6. The CDR3 DNA reads TGCGCCAGCAGCCAAGAGGGGACAGGGTGGGGTTCACCCCTCCACTTT. Its translation is CASSQEGTGWGSPLHF.

The chain has TRBV6-5 and TRBJ2-7, with 7 nucleotides matching TRBD1. With V trimmed by 6 bases and J by 6 bases, 11 bases remained unmatched. This CDR3 comprises 14 residues. Germline V lookup: CDR1 MNHEY, CDR2 SVGAGI. The CDR3 here is CASRRTGAPPEQYF. The DNA of the CDR3 is TGTGCCAGCAGACGGACAGGAGCACCCCCCGAGCAGTACTTC.

This rearrangement joins TRBV30 to TRBJ2-1, with 9 bases that match TRBD2. Losses at the gene ends were 0 bases for V and 9 bases for J; bases not matched to a gene: 9. The CDR3 covers 15 residues. CDR1 and CDR2 (germline): GTSNPN, SVGIG (reference sequence). The CDR3 reads CAWSVQVSGGREQFF. DNA for the CDR3: TGTGCCTGGAGTGTCCAGGTTAGCGGGGGCCGTGAGCAGTTCTTC.

This chain links TRBV7-9 with TRBJ2-5, with 10 bases aligning to TRBD2. The CDR3 is 15 amino acids. CDR1 is SEHNR, CDR2 FQNEAQ, per germline (reference sequence). The V segment lost 4 bases and the J segment 2 bases; nucleotides outside the gene matches: 4. CDR3 loop: CASSSGLAIQETQYF. Here the CDR3 DNA reads TGTGCCAGCAGCTCGGGACTAGCGATTCAAGAGACCCAGTACTTC.

The CDR3 spells CASSEALGGQGRGYTF. CDR3 nucleotides: TGTGCCAGCAGTGAAGCTCTCGGGGGACAGGGACGTGGCTACACCTTC. The genes are TRBV6-1 and TRBJ1-2; 9 nucleotides match TRBD1. This CDR3 has 16 amino acids. After removal of 0 bases from V and 7 bases from J, the junction contained 9 bases not matched to a gene. Germline values: CDR1 MNHNS, CDR2 SASEGT.

V usage is TRBV19 and J usage is TRBJ1-5; 9 positions match TRBD1. This CDR3 comprises 17 residues. Germline loops: CDR1 LNHDA, CDR2 SQIVND (reference sequence). Trimming removed 6 bases from V and 4 bases from J; junction bases left unmatched: 13. CDR3 nucleotide sequence: TGTGCCAGTAGCCCGGGCCGCGACAGGGGGGGAAATCAGCCCCAGCATTTT. Its protein is CASSPGRDRGGNQPQHF.

This clone was counted a few times. This sequence joins TRBV6-1 and TRBJ2-7; no clear D. The length of the CDR3 is 15 residues. The germline V gene encodes CDR1 MNHNS and CDR2 SASEGT. V was shortened by 4 bases and J by 4 bases, with 17 bases between the two germline ends. In DNA form, the CDR3 reads TGTGCCAGCAGTGCGATCCGTACCGGCAGTTACGAGCAGTACTTC. This gives the protein CASSAIRTGSYEQYF.

Relative to its sample, this clone is medium-sized (0.01 to 0.1%). The same CDR3 can be traced to other DNA sequences in this sample. This chain joins TRBV5-1 and TRBJ1-2; TRBD1 aligns across 11 bases. The CDR3 extends over 15 amino acids. Germline V gene lookup returns CDR1 SGHRS and CDR2 YFSETQ. J lost 8 bases, V lost 0 bases, and 6 bases had no gene match. CDR3 residues: CASSLAGTGGEGYTF. The CDR3 region has the DNA TGCGCCAGCAGCTTGGCGGGGACAGGGGGTGAAGGCTACACCTTC.

This CDR3 reads CASSFSPPTGGGGEKLFF. CDR3 bases: TGTGCCAGCAGCTTCTCTCCCCCTACAGGCGGGGGCGGTGAAAAACTGTTTTTT. The genes are TRBV9 and TRBJ1-4; maybe TRBD1 (6 bases). Germline-derived CDR1 and CDR2 are SGDLS and YYNGEE. The CDR3 runs 18 residues. Trimming cost V 4 bases and J 7 bases, with 26 bases left between them.

The V and J genes are TRBV2 and TRBJ1-2; D gene uncertain. This CDR3 has 15 amino acids. From germline, CDR1 is SNHLY and CDR2 FYNNEI. Trimming cost V 3 bases and J 7 bases, with 18 bases left between them. The chain's CDR3 is CASSDMRGRRGGYTF. The CDR3, as DNA: TGTGCCAGCAGTGATATGCGCGGCCGTCGGGGTGGCTACACCTTC.

The rearrangement joins TRBV7-9 to TRBJ1-2; D is ambiguous. Germline V CDR1 and CDR2: SEHNR, FQNEAQ (reference sequence). CDR3 length: 10 amino acids. Trimming cost V 6 bases and J 6 bases, with 5 bases left between them. Here the CDR3 DNA reads TGTGCCAGCAGAATGGATGGCTACACCTTC. Its translation: CASRMDGYTF.

V usage is TRBV6-1 and J usage is TRBJ1-1, with unresolved D. The V gene lost 3 bases and the J gene lost 3 bases, with 23 bases spanning the gap. The CDR3 has 18 amino acids. Germline loops: CDR1 MNHNS, CDR2 SASEGT. The CDR3 sequence is CASSEGSTLYPYHTEAFF. CDR3 DNA sequence: TGTGCCAGCAGTGAGGGAAGTACGCTTTATCCCTATCACACTGAAGCTTTCTTT.

The chain combines TRBV14 with TRBJ2-2; D may be TRBD1 (6 bases). Trimming took 3 bases from V and 5 from J, leaving 7 bases between them. The CDR3 totals 13 residues. Per germline, CDR1 SGHDN and CDR2 FVKESK. In DNA, the CDR3 is TGTGCCAGCAGCCACAGGGGAACCGGGGAGCTGTTTTTT. Protein: CASSHRGTGELFF.

This chain links TRBV30 with TRBJ1-2; tentatively, D is TRBD1 (6 bases). Deletions cut 4 bases from V and 7 bases from J, with 22 bases between. The V gene's germline CDR1 is GTSNPN and CDR2 SVGIG (reference sequence). The CDR3 has 15 residues. The CDR3 here is CAWISEGQSPIGYTF. The CDR3 DNA follows: TGTGCCTGGATATCCGAGGGACAATCTCCTATTGGCTACACCTTC.

This chain uses TRBV5-1 with TRBJ2-5, with TRBD2 identical over 7 bases. The CDR3 has 14 amino acids. V lost 4 bases and J lost 2; bases outside the gene matches: 5. Germline loops: CDR1 SGHRS, CDR2 YFSETQ. The CDR3 loop reads CASSPIGGQETQYF. The CDR3 nucleotides read TGCGCCAGCAGCCCCATCGGGGGGCAAGAGACCCAGTACTTC.

Only a few counts were recorded for this clone. The gene calls are TRBV7-6 and TRBJ1-2; no definite D call. From germline, CDR1 is SGHVS and CDR2 FNYEAQ. V was trimmed by 4 bases and J by 4 bases, leaving 10 bases between them. There are 13 residues in the CDR3. The CDR3 is CASSSDRGYGYTF. In DNA, the CDR3 is TGTGCCAGCAGCTCGGACCGGGGCTATGGCTACACCTTC.